Included here is one T cell receptor (beta chain) sequence, with context. As yet, its antigen is unknown. The data derive from a study of long-term antiretroviral therapy in people with HIV. Study-level findings and limits: Viral resistance, ART adherence and therapy changes all lacked available data. Control repertoires displayed wider CDR3 length ranges than the HIV repertoires. Once patients were on ART, diversity went higher but still fell short of transplant donor controls.

Assay version v3.0 of immunoSEQ was used, and it was run at survey level. TCRdb's copy holds only in-frame clones and misses some; the assay was immunoSEQ multiplex PCR. The sample contains 35,000 to 40,000 clones, 75% to 85% of which appear only once. The CDR3 covers 15 residues. The V gene's germline CDR1 is LNHNV and CDR2 YYDKDF (reference sequence). The ends were cut back, 4 bases at V and 2 bases at J, with 13 bases in the middle. The rearrangement links TRBV15 to TRBJ2-3, with D possibly matching TRBD2 (6 bases). The sample was unsorted PBMCs, taken 0.3 years after starting antiretroviral therapy. The TCR sequence derives from a man aged 18 to 35 with HIV. The CDR3 reads CATSIRAGFTDTQYF. CDR3 in DNA: TGTGCCACCAGCATCAGGGCGGGGTTCACAGATACGCAGTATTTT. Drawing the rest from reference TRBV15 and TRBJ2-3, the complete variable domain is DAMVIQNPRYQVTQFGKPVTLSCSQTLNHNVMYWYQQKSSQAPKLLFHYYDKDFNNEADTPDNFQSRRPNTSFCFLDIRSPGLGDTAMYLCATSIRAGFTDTQYFGPGTRLTVL.